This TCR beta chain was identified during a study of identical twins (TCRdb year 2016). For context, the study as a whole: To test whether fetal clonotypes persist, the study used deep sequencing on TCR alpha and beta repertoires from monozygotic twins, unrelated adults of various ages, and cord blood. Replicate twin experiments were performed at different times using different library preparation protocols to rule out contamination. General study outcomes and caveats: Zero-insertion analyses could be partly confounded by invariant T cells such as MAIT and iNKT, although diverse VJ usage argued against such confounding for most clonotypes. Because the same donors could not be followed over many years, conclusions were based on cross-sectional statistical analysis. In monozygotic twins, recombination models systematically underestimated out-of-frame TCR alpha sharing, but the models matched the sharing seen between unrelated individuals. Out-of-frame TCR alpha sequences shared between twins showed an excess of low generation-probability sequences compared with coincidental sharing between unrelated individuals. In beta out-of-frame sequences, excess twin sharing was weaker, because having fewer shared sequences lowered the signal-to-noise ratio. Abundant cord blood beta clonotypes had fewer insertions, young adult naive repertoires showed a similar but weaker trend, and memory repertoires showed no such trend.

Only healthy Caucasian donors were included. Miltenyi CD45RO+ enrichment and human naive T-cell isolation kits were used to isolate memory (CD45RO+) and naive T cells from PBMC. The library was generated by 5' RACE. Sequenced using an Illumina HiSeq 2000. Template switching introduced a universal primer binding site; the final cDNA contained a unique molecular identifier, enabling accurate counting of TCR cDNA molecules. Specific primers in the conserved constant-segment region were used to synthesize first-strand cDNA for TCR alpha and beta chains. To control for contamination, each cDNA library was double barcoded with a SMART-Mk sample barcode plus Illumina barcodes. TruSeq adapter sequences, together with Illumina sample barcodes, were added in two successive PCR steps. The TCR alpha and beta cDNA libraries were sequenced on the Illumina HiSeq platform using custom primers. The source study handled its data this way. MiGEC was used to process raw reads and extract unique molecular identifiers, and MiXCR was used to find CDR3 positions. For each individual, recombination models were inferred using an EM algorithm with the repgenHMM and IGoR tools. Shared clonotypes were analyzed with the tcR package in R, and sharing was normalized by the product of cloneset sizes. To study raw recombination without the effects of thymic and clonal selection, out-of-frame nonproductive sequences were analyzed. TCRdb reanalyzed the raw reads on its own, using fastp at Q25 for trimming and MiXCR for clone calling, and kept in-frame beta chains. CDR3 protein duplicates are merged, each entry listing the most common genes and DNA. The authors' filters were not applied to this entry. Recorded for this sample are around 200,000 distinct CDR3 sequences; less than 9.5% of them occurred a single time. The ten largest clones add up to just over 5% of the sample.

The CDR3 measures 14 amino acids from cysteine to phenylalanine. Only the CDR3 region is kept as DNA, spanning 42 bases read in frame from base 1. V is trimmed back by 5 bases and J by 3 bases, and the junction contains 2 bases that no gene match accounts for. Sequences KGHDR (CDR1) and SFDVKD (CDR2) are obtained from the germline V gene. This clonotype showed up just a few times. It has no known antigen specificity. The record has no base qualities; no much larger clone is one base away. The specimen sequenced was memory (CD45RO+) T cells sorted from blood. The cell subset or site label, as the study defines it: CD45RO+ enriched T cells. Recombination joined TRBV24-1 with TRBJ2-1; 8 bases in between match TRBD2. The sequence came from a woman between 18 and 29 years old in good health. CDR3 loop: CATSAAGGYNEQFF. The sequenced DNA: TGTGCCACCAGTGCGGCGGGAGGCTACAATGAGCAGTTCTTC.